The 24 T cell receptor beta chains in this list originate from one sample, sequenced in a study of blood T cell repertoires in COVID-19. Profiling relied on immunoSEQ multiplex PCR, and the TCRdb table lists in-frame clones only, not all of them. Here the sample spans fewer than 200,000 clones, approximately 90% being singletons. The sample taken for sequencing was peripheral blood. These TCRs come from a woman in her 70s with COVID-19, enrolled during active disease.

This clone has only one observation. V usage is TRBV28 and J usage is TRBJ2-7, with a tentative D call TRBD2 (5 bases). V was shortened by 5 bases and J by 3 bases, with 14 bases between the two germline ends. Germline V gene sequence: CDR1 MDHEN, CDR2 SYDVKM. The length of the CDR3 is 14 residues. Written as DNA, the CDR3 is TGTGCCAGCAGTCGACTACTAACGTTCTACGAGCAGTACTTC. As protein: CASSRLLTFYEQYF.

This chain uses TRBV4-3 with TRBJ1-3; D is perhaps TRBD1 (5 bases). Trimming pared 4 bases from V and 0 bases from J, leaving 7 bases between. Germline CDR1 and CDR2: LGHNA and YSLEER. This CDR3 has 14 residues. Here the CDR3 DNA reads TGCGCCAGCAGCCCACAGGTCTCTGGAAACACCATATATTTT. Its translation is CASSPQVSGNTIYF.

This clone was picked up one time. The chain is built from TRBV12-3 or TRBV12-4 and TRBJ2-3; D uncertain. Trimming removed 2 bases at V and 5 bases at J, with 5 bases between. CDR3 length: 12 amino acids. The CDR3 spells CASSLLGDTQYF. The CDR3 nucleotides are TGTGCCAGCAGTTTACTAGGAGATACGCAGTATTTT.

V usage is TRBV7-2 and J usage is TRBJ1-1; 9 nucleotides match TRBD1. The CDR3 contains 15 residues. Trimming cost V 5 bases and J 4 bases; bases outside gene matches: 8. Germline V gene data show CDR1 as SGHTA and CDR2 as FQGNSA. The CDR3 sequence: CASSPMTGGGTEAFF. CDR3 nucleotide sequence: TGTGCCAGCAGCCCCATGACAGGGGGAGGCACTGAAGCTTTCTTT.

CDR3 region: CASAGPNEKLFF. The CDR3 region has the DNA TGTGCCAGCGCAGGGCCAAATGAAAAACTGTTTTTT. This sequence joins TRBV2 and TRBJ1-4; maybe TRBD1 (5 bases). Per germline, CDR1 SNHLY and CDR2 FYNNEI. Trimming took 8 bases from V and 5 from J, leaving 9 bases between them. This CDR3 comprises 12 residues.

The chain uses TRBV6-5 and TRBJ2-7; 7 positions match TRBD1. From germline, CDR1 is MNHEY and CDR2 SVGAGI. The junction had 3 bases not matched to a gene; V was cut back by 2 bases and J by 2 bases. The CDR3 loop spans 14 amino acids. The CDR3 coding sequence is TGTGCCAGCAGTTACAGGGGGCAGACCTACGAGCAGTACTTC. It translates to CASSYRGQTYEQYF.

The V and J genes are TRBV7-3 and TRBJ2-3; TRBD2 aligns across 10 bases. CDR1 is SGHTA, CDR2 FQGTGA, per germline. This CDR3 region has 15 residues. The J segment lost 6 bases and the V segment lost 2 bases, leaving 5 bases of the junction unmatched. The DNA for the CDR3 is TGTGCCAGCAGCTTACTGGGGACTAGCGTTGATACGCAGTATTTT. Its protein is CASSLLGTSVDTQYF.

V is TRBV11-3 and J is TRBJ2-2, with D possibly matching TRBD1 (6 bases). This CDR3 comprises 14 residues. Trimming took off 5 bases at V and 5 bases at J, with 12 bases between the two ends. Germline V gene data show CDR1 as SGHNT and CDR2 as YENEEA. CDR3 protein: CASSAGTHTGELFF. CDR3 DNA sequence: TGTGCCAGCAGCGCCGGGACACATACCGGGGAGCTGTTTTTT.

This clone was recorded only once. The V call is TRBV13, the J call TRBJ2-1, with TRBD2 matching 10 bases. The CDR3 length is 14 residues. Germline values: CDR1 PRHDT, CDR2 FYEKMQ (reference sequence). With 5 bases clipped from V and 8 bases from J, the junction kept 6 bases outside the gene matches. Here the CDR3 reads CASSLAGVIDEQFF. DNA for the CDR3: TGTGCCAGCAGCCTAGCGGGAGTTATCGATGAGCAGTTCTTC.

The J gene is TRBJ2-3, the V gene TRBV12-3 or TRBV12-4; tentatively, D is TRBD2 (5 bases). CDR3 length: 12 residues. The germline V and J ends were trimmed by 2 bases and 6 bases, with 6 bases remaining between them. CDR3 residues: CASSLREDTQYF. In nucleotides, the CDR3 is TGTGCCAGCAGTTTAAGGGAGGATACGCAGTATTTT.

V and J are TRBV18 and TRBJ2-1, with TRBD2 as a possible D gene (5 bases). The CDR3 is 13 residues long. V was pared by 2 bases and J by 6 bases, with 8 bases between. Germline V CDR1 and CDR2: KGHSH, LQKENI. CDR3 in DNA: TGTGCCAGCTCACCAGGAGGAAGCAATGAGCAGTTCTTC. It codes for CASSPGGSNEQFF.

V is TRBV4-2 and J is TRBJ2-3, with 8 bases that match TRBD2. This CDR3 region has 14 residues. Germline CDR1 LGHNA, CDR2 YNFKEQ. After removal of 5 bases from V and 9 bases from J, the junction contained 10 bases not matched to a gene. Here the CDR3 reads CASSLGLDPTTQYF. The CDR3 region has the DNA TGTGCCAGCAGCTTGGGACTAGACCCAACGACGCAGTATTTT.

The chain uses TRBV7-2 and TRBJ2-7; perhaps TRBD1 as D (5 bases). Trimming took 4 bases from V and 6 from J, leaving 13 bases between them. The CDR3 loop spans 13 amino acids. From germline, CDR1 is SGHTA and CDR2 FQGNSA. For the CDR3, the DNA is TGTGCCAGCAGCTCGCAGGGCTCCCTCGAGCAGTACTTC. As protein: CASSSQGSLEQYF.

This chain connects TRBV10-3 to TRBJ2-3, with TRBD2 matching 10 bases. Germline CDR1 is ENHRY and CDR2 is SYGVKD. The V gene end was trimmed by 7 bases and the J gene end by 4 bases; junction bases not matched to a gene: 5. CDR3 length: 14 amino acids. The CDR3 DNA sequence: TGTGCCATCACCCCTAGCGGGAGCCCAGATACGCAGTATTTT. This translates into CAITPSGSPDTQYF.

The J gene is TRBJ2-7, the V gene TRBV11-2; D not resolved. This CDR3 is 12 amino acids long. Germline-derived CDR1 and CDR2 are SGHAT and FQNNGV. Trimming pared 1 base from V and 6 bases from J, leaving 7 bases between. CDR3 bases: TGTGCCAGCAGCTTAGGAGCTGCCGAGCAGTACTTC. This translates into CASSLGAAEQYF.

In nucleotides, the CDR3 is TGCGCCAGCAGCCAGACCGGACAGACTGCAACTAATGAAAAACTGTTTTTT. This translates into CASSQTGQTATNEKLFF. This chain links TRBV4-1 with TRBJ1-4; D is possibly TRBD1 (6 bases). The V end lost 3 bases, the J end lost 0 bases, and 14 bases lay between the germline ends. The germline V gene encodes CDR1 MGHRA and CDR2 YSYEKL. The CDR3 sequence is 17 residues long.

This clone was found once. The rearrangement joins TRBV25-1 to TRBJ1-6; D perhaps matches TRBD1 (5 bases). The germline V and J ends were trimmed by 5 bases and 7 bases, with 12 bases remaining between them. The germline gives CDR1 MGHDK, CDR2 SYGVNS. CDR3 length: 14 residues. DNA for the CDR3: TGTGCCAGCAGTATTAAGCAGGGAAATTCACCCCTCCACTTT. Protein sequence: CASSIKQGNSPLHF.

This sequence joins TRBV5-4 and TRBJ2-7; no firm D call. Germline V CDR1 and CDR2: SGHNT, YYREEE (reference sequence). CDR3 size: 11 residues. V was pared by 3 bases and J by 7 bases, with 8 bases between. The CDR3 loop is CASSSVREQYF. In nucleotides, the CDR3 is TGTGCCAGCAGCTCGGTGAGGGAGCAGTACTTC.

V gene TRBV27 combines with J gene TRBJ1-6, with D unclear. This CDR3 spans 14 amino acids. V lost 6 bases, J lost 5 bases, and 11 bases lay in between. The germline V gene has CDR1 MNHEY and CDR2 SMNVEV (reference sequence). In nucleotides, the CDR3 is TGTGCCAGCAGACCAGGTTCCAATAATTCACCCCTCCACTTT. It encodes CASRPGSNNSPLHF.

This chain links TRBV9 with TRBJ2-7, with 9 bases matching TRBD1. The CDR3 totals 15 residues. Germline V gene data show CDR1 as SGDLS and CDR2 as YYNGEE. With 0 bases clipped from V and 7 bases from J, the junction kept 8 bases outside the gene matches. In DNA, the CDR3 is TGTGCCAGCAGCGTAGCTGCCGGGACAGGGAGTGAGCAGTACTTC. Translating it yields CASSVAAGTGSEQYF.

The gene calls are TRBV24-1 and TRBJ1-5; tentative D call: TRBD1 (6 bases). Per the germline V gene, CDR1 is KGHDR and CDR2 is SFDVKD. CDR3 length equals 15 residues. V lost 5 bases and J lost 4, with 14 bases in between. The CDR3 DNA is TGTGCCACCAGTGGCGAAGGGGGGGAGAATCAGCCCCAGCATTTT. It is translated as CATSGEGGENQPQHF.

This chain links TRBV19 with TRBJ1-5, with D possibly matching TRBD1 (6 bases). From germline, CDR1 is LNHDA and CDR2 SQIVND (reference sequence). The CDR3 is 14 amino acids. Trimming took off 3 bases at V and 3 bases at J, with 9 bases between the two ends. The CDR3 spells CASSIRGFNQPQHF. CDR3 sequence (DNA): TGTGCCAGTAGTATCAGGGGTTTCAATCAGCCCCAGCATTTT. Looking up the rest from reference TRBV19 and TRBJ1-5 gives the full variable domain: DGGITQSPKYLFRKEGQNVTLSCEQNLNHDAMYWYRQDPGQGLRLIYYSQIVNDFQKGDIAEGYSVSREKKESFPLTVTSAQKNPTAFYLCASSIRGFNQPQHFGDGTRLSIL.

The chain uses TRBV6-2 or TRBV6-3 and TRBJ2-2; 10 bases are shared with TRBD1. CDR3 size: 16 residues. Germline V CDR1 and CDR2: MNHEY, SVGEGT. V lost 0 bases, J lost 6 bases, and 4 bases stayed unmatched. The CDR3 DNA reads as TGTGCCAGCAGTTACTCGGGACAGGGGTATTCCGGGGAGCTGTTTTTT. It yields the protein CASSYSGQGYSGELFF.

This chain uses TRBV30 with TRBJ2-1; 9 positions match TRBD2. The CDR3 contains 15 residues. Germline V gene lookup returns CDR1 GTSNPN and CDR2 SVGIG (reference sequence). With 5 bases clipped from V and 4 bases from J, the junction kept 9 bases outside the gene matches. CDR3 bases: TGTGCCTGGGCGAGAAGTAGCGGGAGTTACAATGAGCAGTTCTTC. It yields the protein CAWARSSGSYNEQFF.